This TCR beta chain emerged from a study of spatial heterogeneity in lung cancer. General study results and limits: Intratumoral expanded alpha and beta TCR counts were found to track tumor mutation counts.

There are a few counts of this clonotype. Its antigen remains unidentified. V was shortened by 8 bases and J by 1 base, with 5 bases between the two germline ends. The CDR3 consists of 10 residues. CDR1 is SQVTM and CDR2 is ANQGSEA in the germline V gene. Time point specified: sample taken at primary tumor resection. Whole RNA from tumor, nontumor lung or frozen PBMC was sequenced unsorted. TCRdb reanalysed the 5' RACE reads using MiXCR and keeps one entry per CDR3 protein. The sample lists around 100,000 distinct CDR3 sequences; 4.4% were seen once. The sequence was collected from a male donor with early-stage non-small cell lung cancer. The chain links TRBV29-1 to TRBJ1-1, with unresolved D. Sequencing used lung tumor tissue, obtained at surgery. CDR3 protein: CSPKNTEAFF. CDR3 DNA: TGCAGCCCCAAGAACACTGAAGCTTTCTTT.